Sequencing of this T cell receptor (beta chain) was carried out in a study of blood T cell repertoires in COVID-19. The V gene's germline CDR1 is SGHRS and CDR2 YFSETQ. The V and J ends lost 2 bases and 4 bases respectively, with 15 bases between them. The CDR3 spans 16 residues. Generated by immunoSEQ multiplex PCR, the TCRdb table keeps only in-frame clones and is missing some. The sample carries some 150,000 clones, 87% recorded once. The sequenced material came from peripheral blood. The rearrangement uses TRBV5-1 and TRBJ2-2, with D maybe TRBD1 (6 bases). This clonotype originated in a woman between 45 and 60 years old with acute or convalescent COVID-19. CDR3 coding DNA: TGCGCCAGCAGCTTTTCGGGGACAACGCCCACCGGGGAGCTGTTTTTT. It translates to CASSFSGTTPTGELFF.